This T cell receptor (beta chain) derives from a study of OX40 agonist ivuxolimab in advanced cancers. Study background: Patients were dosed with the agonistic anti-OX40 (CD134) antibody ivuxolimab. Across the patients, intravenous ivuxolimab was delivered every 2 weeks at 0.01 to 10 mg/kg. Patients receiving dose escalation had hepatocellular carcinoma, melanoma, renal cell or head and neck cancer. Notes on the study in general: Part of the nonresponder group also had normalized T-cell clonal expansion that was low.

Profiled with immunoSEQ multiplex PCR; TCRdb holds only in-frame clones, not every one. The top ten hold roughly two fifths of the sample, which has about 14,000 clones, around 80% seen once. The CDR3 length is 15 residues. The V end was cut by 5 bases, the J end by 5 bases, with 18 bases between. CDR1 SGHVS and CDR2 FNYEAQ come from the germline V gene. Worth noting for this clone: What it binds is unknown.

This clonotype was obtained from an adult with an advanced solid tumor such as melanoma, head and neck, liver or kidney cancer. Sequencing used CD4+ or CD8+ T cells sorted from blood, obtained in a trial of the OX40 agonist ivuxolimab. V and J are TRBV7-6 and TRBJ1-1, with D possibly TRBD1 on 5 matching bases. The CDR3 region is CASSVGTGGVTEAFF. The DNA for the CDR3 is TGTGCCAGCAGCGTAGGTACGGGGGGGGTGACTGAAGCTTTCTTT.